Here is one T cell receptor (beta chain) with its context. Its specificity is unknown. Researchers ran the PCR with 60 Vbeta and 13 Jbeta primers. Here immunoSEQ multiplex PCR was the method, and the copy in TCRdb shows in-frame clones only, minus some. This sample has about 160,000 clones, with 70% found just once. The source of the sample is a study of cytomegalovirus exposure and HLA in healthy donors. General study points: A later analysis linked a missense DCLRE1C variant to TCR beta V- and J-gene trimming. Specific recognition of CMV antigens was confirmed in vitro for three chains (all CMV-associated).

V gave up 8 bases and J gave up 4 bases; unmatched junction bases: 7. Germline V gene sequence: CDR1 LNHDA, CDR2 SQIVND (reference sequence). The CDR3 totals 14 residues. The sequenced material came from PBMCs. V gene TRBV19 combines with J gene TRBJ1-1; 10 bases align to TRBD1. This clonotype was obtained from a young man in good health and CMV-seropositive. CDR3 residues: CASGLGQGRTEAFF. As DNA, the CDR3 is TGTGCCAGTGGGTTGGGACAGGGGCGCACTGAAGCTTTCTTT.